These T cell receptor beta chains were read from a single sample in a study of OX40 agonist ivuxolimab in advanced cancers. Profiled with immunoSEQ multiplex PCR; TCRdb holds only in-frame clones, not every one. Here the sample spans about 79,000 clones, around 90% being singletons. The sequenced sample was CD4+ or CD8+ T cells sorted from blood, obtained in a trial of the OX40 agonist ivuxolimab. These receptors originate from an adult with an advanced solid tumor such as melanoma, head and neck, liver or kidney cancer. CDR3s include the opening cysteine and the closing phenylalanine or tryptophan. The D gene is left open where the match is weak. Not every row has a clone size; where given, it reads once, few, many or a size class.

j_call,d_call,v_call,clone_size,cdr3_nt,cdr3_aa
TRBJ2-5,TRBD1,TRBV10-3,once,TGTGCCATCAGGGTCAACCAGGGGGCTGGGGAGACCCAGTACTTC,CAIRVNQGAGETQYF
TRBJ2-7,-,TRBV7-9,-,TGTGCCAGCAGCTTATATGGGGCCCTGGGGCTGCCCTCCTCCTACGAGCAGTACTTC,CASSLYGALGLPSSYEQYF
TRBJ2-7,-,TRBV6-6,-,TGTGCCAGCACCTCCGGGGGCGAGCAGTACTTC,CASTSGGEQYF
TRBJ2-5,TRBD2,TRBV6-1,-,TGTGCCAGCAGTGAAAACGCGGGAGGGCCTCCAGAGACCCAGTACTTC,CASSENAGGPPETQYF
TRBJ2-1,-,TRBV29-1,-,TGCAGCGTTGTAGGGCGGGCTCACTACAATGAGCAGTTCTTC,CSVVGRAHYNEQFF
TRBJ2-7,TRBD2,TRBV27,-,TGTGCCAGCAGTTTATCGACTAGCGGGGCCCCCTACGAGCAGTACTTC,CASSLSTSGAPYEQYF
TRBJ2-5,TRBD1,TRBV27,-,TGTGCCAGCAGGAGGACAGGGAGTTTGGAGACCCAGTACTTC,CASRRTGSLETQYF
TRBJ1-2,-,TRBV7-9,-,TGTGCCAGCAGCTTTGGGACGGGTTCCGGCTACACCTTC,CASSFGTGSGYTF
TRBJ2-1,TRBD2,TRBV19,-,TGTGCCAGTAGTATACCTAGCGGGAGTGATGAGCAGTTCTTC,CASSIPSGSDEQFF
TRBJ1-1,-,TRBV7-9,-,TGTGCCAGCAGTCTAAACCGGGCCTGGATGAACACTGAAGCTTTCTTT,CASSLNRAWMNTEAFF
TRBJ2-3,TRBD1,TRBV11-2,once,TGTGCCAGCAGCATCCGGGACAGGGTGGGGAATACGCAGTATTTT,CASSIRDRVGNTQYF
TRBJ2-4,-,TRBV21-1,-,TGTGCCAGCAGCAACCTAAAGGGTCGAAGAGTCAAAAACATTCAGTACTTC,CASSNLKGRRVKNIQYF
TRBJ2-4,-,TRBV30,-,TGTGCCTGGAGTTCCCAAGGCATCCTAGCCAAAAACATTCAGTACTTC,CAWSSQGILAKNIQYF
TRBJ2-1,-,TRBV19,-,TGTGCCAGTAGGGCGCTGGCGGGTTCCTACAATGAGCAGTTCTTC,CASRALAGSYNEQFF
TRBJ2-7,-,TRBV21-1,-,TGTGCCAGCAGCGGTGGCCCGCGAGCCTACGAGCAGTACTTC,CASSGGPRAYEQYF
TRBJ1-2,TRBD1,TRBV25-1,few,TGTGCCAGCAGCCCCATGACAGGGAGCTATGGCTACACCTTC,CASSPMTGSYGYTF
TRBJ2-6,TRBD2,TRBV13,-,TGTGCCAGCAGCTTAGGCCTAATACGGGGGGCTGGGGCCAACGTCCTGACTTTC,CASSLGLIRGAGANVLTF